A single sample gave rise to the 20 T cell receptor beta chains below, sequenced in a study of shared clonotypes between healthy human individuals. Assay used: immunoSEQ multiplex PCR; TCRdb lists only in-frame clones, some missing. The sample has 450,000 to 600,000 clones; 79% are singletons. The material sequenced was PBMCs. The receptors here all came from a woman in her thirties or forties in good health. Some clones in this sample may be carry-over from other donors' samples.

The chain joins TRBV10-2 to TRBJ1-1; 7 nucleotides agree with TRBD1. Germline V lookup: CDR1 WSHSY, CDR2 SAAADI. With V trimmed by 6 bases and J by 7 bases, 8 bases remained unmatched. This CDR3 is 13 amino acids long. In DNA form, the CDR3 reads TGCGCCAGCAGCGTCGGACAGGTCGGTGAAGCTTTCTTT. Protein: CASSVGQVGEAFF.

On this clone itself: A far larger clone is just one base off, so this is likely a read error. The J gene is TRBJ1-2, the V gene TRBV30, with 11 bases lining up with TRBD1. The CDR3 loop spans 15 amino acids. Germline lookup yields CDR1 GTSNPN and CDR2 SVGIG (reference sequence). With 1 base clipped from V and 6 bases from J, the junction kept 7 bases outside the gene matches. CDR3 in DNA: TGTGCCTGGAGTGCCCTCGGACAGGGGGCGGATGGCTACACCTTC. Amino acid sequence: CAWSALGQGADGYTF. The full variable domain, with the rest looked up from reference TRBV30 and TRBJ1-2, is SQTIHQWPATLVQPVGSPLSLECTVEGTSNPNLYWYRQAAGRGLQLLFYSVGIGQISSEVPQNLSASRPQDRQFILSSKKLLLSDSGFYLCAWSALGQGADGYTFGSGTRLTVV.

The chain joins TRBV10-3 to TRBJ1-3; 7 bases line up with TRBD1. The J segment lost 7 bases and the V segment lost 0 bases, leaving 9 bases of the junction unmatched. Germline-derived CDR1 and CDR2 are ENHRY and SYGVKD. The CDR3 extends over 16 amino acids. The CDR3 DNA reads TGTGCCATCAGTGAGTCTAGGGGGCCGTTGGGCAACACCATATATTTT. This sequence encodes CAISESRGPLGNTIYF.

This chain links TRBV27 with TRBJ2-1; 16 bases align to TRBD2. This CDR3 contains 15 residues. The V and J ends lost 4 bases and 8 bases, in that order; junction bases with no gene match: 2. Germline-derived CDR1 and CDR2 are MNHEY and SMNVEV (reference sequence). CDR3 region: CASSSGTSGRDEQFF. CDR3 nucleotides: TGTGCCAGCAGTTCCGGGACTAGCGGGAGGGATGAGCAGTTCTTC.

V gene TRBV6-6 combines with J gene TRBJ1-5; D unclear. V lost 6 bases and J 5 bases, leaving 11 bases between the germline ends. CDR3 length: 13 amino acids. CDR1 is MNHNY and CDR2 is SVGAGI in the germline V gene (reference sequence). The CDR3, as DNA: TGTGCCAGCAGCCGATGGGTGGATCAGCCCCAGCATTTT. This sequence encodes CASSRWVDQPQHF.

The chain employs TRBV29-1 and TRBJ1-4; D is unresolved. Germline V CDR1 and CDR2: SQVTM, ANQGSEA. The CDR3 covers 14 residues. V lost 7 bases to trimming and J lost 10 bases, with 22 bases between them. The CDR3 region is CSAADSGVDGKLFF. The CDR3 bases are TGCAGCGCCGCCGACTCCGGGGTCGACGGAAAACTGTTTTTT.

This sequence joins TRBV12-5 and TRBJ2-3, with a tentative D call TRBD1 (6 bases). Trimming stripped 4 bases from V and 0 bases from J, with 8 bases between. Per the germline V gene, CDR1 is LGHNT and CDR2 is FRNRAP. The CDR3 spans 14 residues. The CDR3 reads CASGSDRSTDTQYF. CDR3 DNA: TGTGCTAGTGGTTCGGACAGAAGCACAGATACGCAGTATTTT.

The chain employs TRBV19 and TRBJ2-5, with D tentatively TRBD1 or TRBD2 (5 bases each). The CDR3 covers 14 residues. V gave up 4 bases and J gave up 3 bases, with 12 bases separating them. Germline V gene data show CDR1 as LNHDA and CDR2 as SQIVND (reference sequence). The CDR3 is CASSKGPGKETQYF. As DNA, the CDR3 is TGTGCCAGTAGTAAGGGGCCGGGAAAAGAGACCCAGTACTTC.

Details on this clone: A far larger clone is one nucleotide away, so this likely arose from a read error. This chain's CDR3 is CASSLERGARELFF. DNA for the CDR3: TGTGCCAGCAGCTTAGAGCGGGGGGCCCGGGAGCTGTTTTTT. V and J are TRBV11-2 and TRBJ2-2; 8 bases map to TRBD2. J lost 9 bases, V lost 0 bases, and 3 bases had no gene match. CDR1 is SGHAT and CDR2 is FQNNGV in the germline V gene. CDR3 length: 14 amino acids.

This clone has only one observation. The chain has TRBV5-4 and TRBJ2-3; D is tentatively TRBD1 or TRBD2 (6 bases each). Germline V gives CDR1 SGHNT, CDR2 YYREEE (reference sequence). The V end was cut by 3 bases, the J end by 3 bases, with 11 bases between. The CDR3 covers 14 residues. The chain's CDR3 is CASSSQGRTDTQYF. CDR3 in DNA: TGTGCCAGCAGCTCCCAGGGGAGGACAGATACGCAGTATTTT.

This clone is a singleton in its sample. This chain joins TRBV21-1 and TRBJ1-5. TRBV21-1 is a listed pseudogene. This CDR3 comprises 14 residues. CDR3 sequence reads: CASSAMGGVRPQHF. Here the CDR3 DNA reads TGTGCCAGCAGCGCTATGGGGGGGGTCCGGCCCCAGCATTTT.

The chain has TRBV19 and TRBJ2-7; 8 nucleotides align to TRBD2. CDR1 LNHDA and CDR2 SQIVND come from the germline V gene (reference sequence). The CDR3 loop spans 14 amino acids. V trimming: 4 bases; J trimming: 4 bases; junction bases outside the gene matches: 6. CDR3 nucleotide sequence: TGTGCCAGTAGTAGTCCGGGACTAGAGTACGAGCAGTACTTC. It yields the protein CASSSPGLEYEQYF.

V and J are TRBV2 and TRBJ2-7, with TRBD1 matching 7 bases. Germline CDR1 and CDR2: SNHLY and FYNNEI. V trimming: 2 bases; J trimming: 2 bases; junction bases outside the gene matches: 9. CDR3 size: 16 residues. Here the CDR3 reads CASSERAGGYPYEQYF. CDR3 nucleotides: TGTGCCAGCAGTGAACGGGCAGGGGGTTACCCCTACGAGCAGTACTTC.

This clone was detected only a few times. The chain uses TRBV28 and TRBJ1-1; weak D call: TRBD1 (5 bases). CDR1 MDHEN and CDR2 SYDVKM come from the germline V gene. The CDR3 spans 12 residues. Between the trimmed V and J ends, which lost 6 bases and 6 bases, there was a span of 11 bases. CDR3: CASSPGEAEAFF. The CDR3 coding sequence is TGTGCCAGCAGCCCGGGGGAGGCTGAAGCTTTCTTT.

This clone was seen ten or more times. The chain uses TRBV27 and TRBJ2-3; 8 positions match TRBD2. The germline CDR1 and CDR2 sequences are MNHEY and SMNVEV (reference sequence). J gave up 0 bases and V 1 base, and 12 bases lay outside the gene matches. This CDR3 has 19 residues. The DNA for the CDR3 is TGTGCCAGCAGTTTATGGGGTCTGGGGGGCGGGGGGAGCACAGATACGCAGTATTTT. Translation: CASSLWGLGGGGSTDTQYF.

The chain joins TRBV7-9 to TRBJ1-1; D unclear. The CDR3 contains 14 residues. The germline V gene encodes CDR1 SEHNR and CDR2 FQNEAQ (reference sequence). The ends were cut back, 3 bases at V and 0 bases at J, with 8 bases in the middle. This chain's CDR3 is CASSFGRLNTEAFF. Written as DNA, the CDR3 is TGTGCCAGCAGCTTTGGCAGACTGAACACTGAAGCTTTCTTT. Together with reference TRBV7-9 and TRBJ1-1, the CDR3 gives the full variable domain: DTGVSQNPRHKITKRGQNVTFRCDPISEHNRLYWYRQTLGQGPEFLTYFQNEAQLEKSRLLSDRFSAERPKGSFSTLEIQRTEQGDSAMYLCASSFGRLNTEAFFGQGTRLTVV.

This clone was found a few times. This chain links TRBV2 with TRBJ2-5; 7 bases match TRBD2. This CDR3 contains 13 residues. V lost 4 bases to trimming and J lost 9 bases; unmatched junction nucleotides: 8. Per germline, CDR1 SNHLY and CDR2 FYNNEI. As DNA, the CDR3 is TGTGCCAGCAGTGCGTCGGGGACTATGGCCCAGTACTTC. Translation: CASSASGTMAQYF. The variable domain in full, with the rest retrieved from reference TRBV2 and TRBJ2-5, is EPEVTQTPSHQVTQMGQEVILRCVPISNHLYFYWYRQILGQKVEFLVSFYNNEISEKSEIFDDQFSVERPDGSNFTLKIRSTKLEDSAMYFCASSASGTMAQYFGPGTRLLVL.

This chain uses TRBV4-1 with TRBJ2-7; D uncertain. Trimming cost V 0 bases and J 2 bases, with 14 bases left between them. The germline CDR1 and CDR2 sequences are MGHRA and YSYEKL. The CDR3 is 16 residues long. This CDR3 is CASSQEEGQSAYEQYF. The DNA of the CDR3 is TGCGCCAGCAGCCAAGAAGAAGGGCAGTCCGCCTACGAGCAGTACTTC.

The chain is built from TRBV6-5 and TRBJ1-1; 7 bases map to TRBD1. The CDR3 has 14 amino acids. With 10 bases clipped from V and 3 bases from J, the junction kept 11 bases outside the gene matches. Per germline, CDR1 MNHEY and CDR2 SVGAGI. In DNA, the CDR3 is TGTGCCACCAGCACCTTTACAGGGGACACTGAAGCTTTCTTT. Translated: CATSTFTGDTEAFF.

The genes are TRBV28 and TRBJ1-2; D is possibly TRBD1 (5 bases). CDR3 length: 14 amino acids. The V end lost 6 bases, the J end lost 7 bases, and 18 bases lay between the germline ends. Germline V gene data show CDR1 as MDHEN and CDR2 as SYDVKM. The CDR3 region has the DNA TGTGCCAGCAGGGGCGGAGGGTCCGGGACTGGCTACACCTTC. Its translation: CASRGGGSGTGYTF.